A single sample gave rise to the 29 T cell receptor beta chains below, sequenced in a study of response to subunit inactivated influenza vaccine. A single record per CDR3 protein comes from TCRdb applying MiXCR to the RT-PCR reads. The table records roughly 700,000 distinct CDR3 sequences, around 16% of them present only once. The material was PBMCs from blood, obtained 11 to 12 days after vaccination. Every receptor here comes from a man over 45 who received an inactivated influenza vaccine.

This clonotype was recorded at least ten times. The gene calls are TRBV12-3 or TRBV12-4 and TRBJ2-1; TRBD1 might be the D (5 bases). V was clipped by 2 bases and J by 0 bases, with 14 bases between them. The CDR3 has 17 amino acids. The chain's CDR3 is CASSLSRVRGSYNEQFF. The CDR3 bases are TGTGCCAGCAGTTTATCCAGGGTAAGGGGCTCCTACAATGAGCAGTTCTTC.

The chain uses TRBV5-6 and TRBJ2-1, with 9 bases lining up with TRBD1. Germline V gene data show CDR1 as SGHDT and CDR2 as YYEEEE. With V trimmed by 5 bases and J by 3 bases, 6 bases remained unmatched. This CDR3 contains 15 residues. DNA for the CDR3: TGTGCCAGCAGACAAGGACAGGGGATCTACAATGAGCAGTTCTTC. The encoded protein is CASRQGQGIYNEQFF.

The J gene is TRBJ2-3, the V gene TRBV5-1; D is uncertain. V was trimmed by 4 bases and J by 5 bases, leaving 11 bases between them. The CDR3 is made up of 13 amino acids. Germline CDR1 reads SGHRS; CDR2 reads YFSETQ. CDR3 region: CASSPAWVDTQYF. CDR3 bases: TGCGCCAGCAGCCCGGCATGGGTAGATACGCAGTATTTT.

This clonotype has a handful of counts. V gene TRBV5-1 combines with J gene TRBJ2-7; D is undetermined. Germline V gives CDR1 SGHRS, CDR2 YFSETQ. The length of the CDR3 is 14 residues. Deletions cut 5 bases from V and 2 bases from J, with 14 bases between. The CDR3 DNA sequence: TGCGCCAGCAGTAACTCTGGGGAAACCTACGAGCAGTACTTC. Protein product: CASSNSGETYEQYF.

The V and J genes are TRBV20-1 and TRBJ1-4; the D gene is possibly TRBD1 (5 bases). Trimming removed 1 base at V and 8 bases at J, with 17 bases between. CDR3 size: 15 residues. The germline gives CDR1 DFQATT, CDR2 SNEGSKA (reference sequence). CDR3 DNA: TGCAGTGCTAGAGCCGGGGCCACCTGGGGAGAAAAACTGTTTTTT. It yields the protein CSARAGATWGEKLFF.

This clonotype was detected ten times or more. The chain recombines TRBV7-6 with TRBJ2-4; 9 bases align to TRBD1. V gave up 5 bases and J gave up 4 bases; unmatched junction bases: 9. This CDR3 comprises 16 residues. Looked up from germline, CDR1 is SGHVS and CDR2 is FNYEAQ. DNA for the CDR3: TGTGCCAGCAGCCCCGGGACAGGGTACGCTAAAAACATTCAGTACTTC. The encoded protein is CASSPGTGYAKNIQYF.

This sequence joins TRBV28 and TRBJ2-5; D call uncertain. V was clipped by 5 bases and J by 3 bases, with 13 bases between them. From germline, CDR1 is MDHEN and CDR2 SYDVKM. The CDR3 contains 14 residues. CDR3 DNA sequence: TGTGCCAGCAGTACTGAGTGGAGAAAAGAGACCCAGTACTTC. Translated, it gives CASSTEWRKETQYF.

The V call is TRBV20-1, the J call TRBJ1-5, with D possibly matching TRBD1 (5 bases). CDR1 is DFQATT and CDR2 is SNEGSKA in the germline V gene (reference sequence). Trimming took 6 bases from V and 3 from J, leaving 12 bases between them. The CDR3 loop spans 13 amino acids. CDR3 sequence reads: CSARDGYNQPQHF. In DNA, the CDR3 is TGCAGTGCGAGGGACGGTTACAATCAGCCCCAGCATTTT.

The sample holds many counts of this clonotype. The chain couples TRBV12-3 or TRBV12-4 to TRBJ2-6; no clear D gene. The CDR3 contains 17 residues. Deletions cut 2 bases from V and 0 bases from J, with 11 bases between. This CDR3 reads CASSLSWTSSGANVLTF. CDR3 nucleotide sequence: TGTGCCAGCAGTTTAAGTTGGACCTCCTCTGGGGCCAACGTCCTGACTTTC.

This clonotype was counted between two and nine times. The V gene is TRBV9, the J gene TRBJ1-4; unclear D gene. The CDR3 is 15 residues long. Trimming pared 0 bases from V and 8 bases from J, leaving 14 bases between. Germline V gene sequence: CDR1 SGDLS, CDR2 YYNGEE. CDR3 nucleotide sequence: TGTGCCAGCAGCGTAGAAGGACTCCCTATAGAAAAACTGTTTTTT. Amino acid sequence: CASSVEGLPIEKLFF.

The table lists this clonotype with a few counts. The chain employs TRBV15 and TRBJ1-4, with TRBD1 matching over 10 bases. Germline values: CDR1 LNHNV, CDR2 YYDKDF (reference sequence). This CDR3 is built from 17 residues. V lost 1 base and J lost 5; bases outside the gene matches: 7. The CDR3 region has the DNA TGTGCCACCAGCAGAGCGGACAGGGGGTTCCGAAATGAAAAACTGTTTTTT. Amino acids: CATSRADRGFRNEKLFF. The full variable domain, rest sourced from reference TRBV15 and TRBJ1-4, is DAMVIQNPRYQVTQFGKPVTLSCSQTLNHNVMYWYQQKSSQAPKLLFHYYDKDFNNEADTPDNFQSRRPNTSFCFLDIRSPGLGDTAMYLCATSRADRGFRNEKLFFGSGTQLSVL.

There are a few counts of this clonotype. The CDR3 region is CASSLDRTPGANVLTF. The DNA for the CDR3 is TGTGCCAGCAGTCTGGACAGGACCCCTGGGGCCAACGTCCTGACTTTC. The chain recombines TRBV12-3 or TRBV12-4 with TRBJ2-6; 7 bases map to TRBD1. This CDR3 contains 16 residues. V trimming: 5 bases; J trimming: 2 bases; junction bases outside the gene matches: 6.

As DNA, the CDR3 is TGCGCCAGCACCCCTTCATCGACAAGACTTGAAGCTTTCTTT. It translates to CASTPSSTRLEAFF. The V gene is TRBV5-1, the J gene TRBJ1-1, with D hard to call. Looked up from germline, CDR1 is SGHRS and CDR2 is YFSETQ. CDR3 length equals 14 residues. V lost 6 bases and J lost 7, with 19 bases in between. The full variable domain, rest sourced from reference TRBV5-1 and TRBJ1-1, is KAGVTQTPRYLIKTRGQQVTLSCSPISGHRSVSWYQQTPGQGLQFLFEYFSETQRNKGNFPGRFSGRQFSNSRSEMNVSTLELGDSALYLCASTPSSTRLEAFFGQGTRLTVV.

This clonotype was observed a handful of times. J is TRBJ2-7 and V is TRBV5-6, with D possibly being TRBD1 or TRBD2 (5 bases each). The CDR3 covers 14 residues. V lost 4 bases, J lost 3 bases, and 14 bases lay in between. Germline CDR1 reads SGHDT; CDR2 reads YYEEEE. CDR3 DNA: TGTGCCAGCAGCCCTCTCGAGGGGCTCTACGAGCAGTACTTC. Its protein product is CASSPLEGLYEQYF.

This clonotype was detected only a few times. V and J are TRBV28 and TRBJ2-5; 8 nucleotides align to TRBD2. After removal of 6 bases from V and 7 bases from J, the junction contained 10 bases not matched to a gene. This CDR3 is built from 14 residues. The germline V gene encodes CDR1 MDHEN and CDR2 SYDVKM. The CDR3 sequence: CASSFYGGEGTQYF. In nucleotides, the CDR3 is TGTGCCAGCAGCTTTTACGGGGGGGAGGGGACCCAGTACTTC. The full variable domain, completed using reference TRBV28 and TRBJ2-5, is DVKVTQSSRYLVKRTGEKVFLECVQDMDHENMFWYRQDPGLGLRLIYFSYDVKMKEKGDIPEGYSVSREKKERFSLILESASTNQTSMYLCASSFYGGEGTQYFGPGTRLLVL.

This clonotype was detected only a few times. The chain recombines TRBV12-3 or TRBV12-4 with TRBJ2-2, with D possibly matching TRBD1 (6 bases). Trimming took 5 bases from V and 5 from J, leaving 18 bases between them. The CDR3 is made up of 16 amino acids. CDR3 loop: CASSGMRGTSTGELFF. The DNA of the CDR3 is TGTGCCAGCAGTGGGATGAGGGGGACCAGTACCGGGGAGCTGTTTTTT.

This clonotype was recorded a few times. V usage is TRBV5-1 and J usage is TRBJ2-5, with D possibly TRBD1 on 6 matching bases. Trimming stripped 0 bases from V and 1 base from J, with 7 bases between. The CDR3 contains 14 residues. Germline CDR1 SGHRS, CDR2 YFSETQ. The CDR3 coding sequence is TGCGCCAGCAGCTTGGCGACAGGCCAAGAGACCCAGTACTTC. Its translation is CASSLATGQETQYF.

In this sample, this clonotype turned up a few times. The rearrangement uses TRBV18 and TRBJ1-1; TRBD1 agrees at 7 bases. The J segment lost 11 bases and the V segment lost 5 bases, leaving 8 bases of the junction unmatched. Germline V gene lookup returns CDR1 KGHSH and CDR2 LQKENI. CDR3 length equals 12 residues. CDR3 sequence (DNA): TGTGCCAGCTCAAATGACAGGGATATCGCTTTCTTT. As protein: CASSNDRDIAFF.

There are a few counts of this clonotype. CDR3 sequence reads: CASSSSPGLAGSLNEQFF. The CDR3 DNA reads TGTGCCAGCAGCTCCTCGCCAGGACTAGCGGGATCTCTGAATGAGCAGTTCTTC. The chain joins TRBV11-2 to TRBJ2-1; 12 bases line up with TRBD2. The V segment lost 4 bases and the J segment 7 bases; nucleotides outside the gene matches: 14. CDR3 length: 18 amino acids. Germline V CDR1 and CDR2: SGHAT, FQNNGV.

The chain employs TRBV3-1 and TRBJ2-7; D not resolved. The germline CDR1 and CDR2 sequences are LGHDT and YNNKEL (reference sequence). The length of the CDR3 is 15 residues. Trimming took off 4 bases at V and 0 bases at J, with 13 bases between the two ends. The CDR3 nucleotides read TGTGCCAGCAGCCCCCAGCCACTAACCTCCTACGAGCAGTACTTC. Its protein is CASSPQPLTSYEQYF.

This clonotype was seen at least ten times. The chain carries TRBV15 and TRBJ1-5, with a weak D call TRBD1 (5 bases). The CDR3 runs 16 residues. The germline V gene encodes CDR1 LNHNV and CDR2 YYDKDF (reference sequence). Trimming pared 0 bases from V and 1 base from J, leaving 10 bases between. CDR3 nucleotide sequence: TGTGCCACCAGCAGAGATTTATGGGGGAGCAATCAGCCCCAGCATTTT. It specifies CATSRDLWGSNQPQHF.

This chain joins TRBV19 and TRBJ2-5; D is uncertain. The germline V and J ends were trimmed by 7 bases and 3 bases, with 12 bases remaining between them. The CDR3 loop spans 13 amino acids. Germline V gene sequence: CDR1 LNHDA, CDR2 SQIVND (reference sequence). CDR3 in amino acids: CASNARGKETQYF. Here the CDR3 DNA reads TGTGCCAGTAACGCCCGAGGTAAAGAGACCCAGTACTTC. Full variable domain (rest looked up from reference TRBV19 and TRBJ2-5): DGGITQSPKYLFRKEGQNVTLSCEQNLNHDAMYWYRQDPGQGLRLIYYSQIVNDFQKGDIAEGYSVSREKKESFPLTVTSAQKNPTAFYLCASNARGKETQYFGPGTRLLVL.

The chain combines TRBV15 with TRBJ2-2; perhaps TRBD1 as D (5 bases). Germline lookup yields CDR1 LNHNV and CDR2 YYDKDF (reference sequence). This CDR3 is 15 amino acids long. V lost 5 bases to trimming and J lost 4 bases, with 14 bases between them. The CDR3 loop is CATSGTPQGTGELFF. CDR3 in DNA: TGTGCCACCAGCGGTACACCCCAGGGCACCGGGGAGCTGTTTTTT.

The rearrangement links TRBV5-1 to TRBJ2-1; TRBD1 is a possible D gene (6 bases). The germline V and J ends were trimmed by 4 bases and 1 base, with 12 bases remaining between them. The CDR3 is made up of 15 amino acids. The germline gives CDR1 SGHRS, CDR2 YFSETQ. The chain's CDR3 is CASSLDSASYNEQFF. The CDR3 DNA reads TGCGCCAGCAGCCTGGACAGCGCTTCCTACAATGAGCAGTTCTTC.

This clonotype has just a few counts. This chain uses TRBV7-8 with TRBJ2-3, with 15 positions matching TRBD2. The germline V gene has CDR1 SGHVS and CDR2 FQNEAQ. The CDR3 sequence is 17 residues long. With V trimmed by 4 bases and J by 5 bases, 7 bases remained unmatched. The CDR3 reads CASSSLLGLAGGDTQYF. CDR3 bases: TGTGCCAGCAGCTCCCTTCTGGGACTAGCGGGAGGAGATACGCAGTATTTT.

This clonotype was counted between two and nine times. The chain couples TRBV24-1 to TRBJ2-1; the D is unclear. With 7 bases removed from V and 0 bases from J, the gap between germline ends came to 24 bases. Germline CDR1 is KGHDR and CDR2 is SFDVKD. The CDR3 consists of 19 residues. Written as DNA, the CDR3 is TGTGCCACCAGCCAACGAAGGTTTCAGAGAGGCCGCTCCTACAATGAGCAGTTCTTC. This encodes CATSQRRFQRGRSYNEQFF.

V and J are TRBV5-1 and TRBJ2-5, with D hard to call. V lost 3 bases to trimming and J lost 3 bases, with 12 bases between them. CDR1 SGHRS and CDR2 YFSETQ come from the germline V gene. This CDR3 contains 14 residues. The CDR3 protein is CASSSTQLEETQYF. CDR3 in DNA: TGCGCCAGCAGCTCCACTCAACTGGAAGAGACCCAGTACTTC.

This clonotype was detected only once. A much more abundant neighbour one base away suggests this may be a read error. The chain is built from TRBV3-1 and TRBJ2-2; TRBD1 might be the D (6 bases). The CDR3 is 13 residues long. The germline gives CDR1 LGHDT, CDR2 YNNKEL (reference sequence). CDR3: CARSPRGSGELFF. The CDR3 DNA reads TGTGCCAGGAGCCCGAGGGGGTCCGGGGAGCTGTTTTTT.

In DNA, the CDR3 is TGTGCCAGCAGTGAAAGGGGGACCCTCAATGAGCAGTTCTTC. It codes for CASSERGTLNEQFF. This sequence joins TRBV25-1 and TRBJ2-1; possible D gene TRBD1, 6 bases. The CDR3 sequence is 14 residues long. Trimming removed 2 bases at V and 6 bases at J, with 11 bases between. Germline V lookup: CDR1 MGHDK, CDR2 SYGVNS.